The 27 T cell receptor beta chains presented below share a single source sample, sequenced in a study of blood T cell repertoires in COVID-19. Data came from immunoSEQ multiplex PCR; TCRdb stores just in-frame clones and leaves some out. The table records 150,000 to 200,000 clones, about three quarters of them present only once. Sequences were obtained from peripheral blood. All receptors derive from an older woman with acute or convalescent COVID-19.

This sequence joins TRBV12-3 or TRBV12-4 and TRBJ2-7; D not certain. Trimming left V 6 bases short and J 7 bases short, with 10 bases between. The CDR3 covers 11 residues. Written as DNA, the CDR3 is TGTGCCAGCAGCCTTAGTCGGGAGCAGTACTTC. The encoded protein is CASSLSREQYF.

The genes are TRBV19 and TRBJ1-3; 10 bases are shared with TRBD1. Germline CDR1 and CDR2: LNHDA and SQIVND (reference sequence). The CDR3 covers 16 residues. J was trimmed by 0 bases and V by 7 bases; bases with no gene match: 6. The CDR3 loop is CASTPGQGSSGNTIYF. CDR3 nucleotides: TGTGCCAGTACTCCGGGACAGGGGAGCTCTGGAAACACCATATATTTT.

CDR3 sequence: CASSQDILADSTDTQYF. The DNA of the CDR3 is TGTGCCAGCAGCCAAGATATCCTAGCGGATAGCACAGATACGCAGTATTTT. The genes are TRBV3-1 (or the pseudogene TRBV3-2) and TRBJ2-3, with 7 bases aligning to TRBD2. With V trimmed by 0 bases and J by 0 bases, 6 bases remained unmatched. The CDR3 length is 17 residues. CDR1 LGHDT and CDR2 YNNKEL come from the germline V gene (reference sequence).

The chain employs TRBV6-6 and TRBJ2-7; 10 nucleotides agree with TRBD1. This CDR3 contains 14 residues. Germline V lookup: CDR1 MNHNY, CDR2 SVGAGI (reference sequence). With 0 bases clipped from V and 4 bases from J, the junction kept 0 bases outside the gene matches. The CDR3 coding sequence is TGTGCCAGCAGTTACTCGGGACAGGGGTACGAGCAGTACTTC. This gives the protein CASSYSGQGYEQYF.

The rearrangement joins TRBV11-2 to TRBJ2-7, with TRBD2 matching over 11 bases. V was clipped by 3 bases and J by 6 bases; unmatched bases: 10. This CDR3 contains 16 residues. Germline loops: CDR1 SGHAT, CDR2 FQNNGV. The CDR3, as DNA: TGTGCCAGCAGCTTTAATAGCGGGAGGGCCGGTATCGAGCAGTACTTC. Amino acids: CASSFNSGRAGIEQYF.

The sample holds one count of this clone. The chain recombines TRBV7-8 with TRBJ2-7, with 11 bases fitting TRBD2. CDR3 size: 16 residues. Germline CDR1 reads SGHVS; CDR2 reads FQNEAQ. The V gene end was trimmed by 1 base and the J gene end by 3 bases; junction bases not matched to a gene: 5. The CDR3, as DNA: TGTGCCAGCAGCTTAGTTACTAGCGGGGGTCTCTACGAGCAGTACTTC. This gives the protein CASSLVTSGGLYEQYF. The whole variable domain, remainder taken from reference TRBV7-8 and TRBJ2-7, is GAGVSQSPRYKVAKRGQDVALRCDPISGHVSLFWYQQALGQGPEFLTYFQNEAQLDKSGLPSDRFFAERPEGSVSTLKIQRTQQEDSAVYLCASSLVTSGGLYEQYFGPGTRLTVT.

This chain links TRBV5-1 with TRBJ2-1; 10 bases are a match to TRBD2. There are 15 residues in the CDR3. Germline V lookup: CDR1 SGHRS, CDR2 YFSETQ. V dropped 2 bases and J dropped 6; count of bases not matched to a gene: 5. The CDR3 nucleotides are TGCGCCAGCAGCTTAAGCGGGAGGGCTCTCAATGAGCAGTTCTTC. Protein sequence: CASSLSGRALNEQFF.

This chain uses TRBV5-4 with TRBJ2-1; TRBD2 aligns across 7 bases. Germline lookup yields CDR1 SGHNT and CDR2 YYREEE (reference sequence). The CDR3 extends over 16 amino acids. V gave up 4 bases and J gave up 9 bases; unmatched junction bases: 16. CDR3 sequence reads: CASSPIRVREITEQFF. The CDR3 DNA reads as TGTGCCAGCAGCCCTATCAGGGTGCGGGAGATAACTGAGCAGTTCTTC.

This sequence joins TRBV19 and TRBJ2-1; 11 positions match TRBD2. The CDR3 is made up of 15 amino acids. The germline CDR1 and CDR2 sequences are LNHDA and SQIVND (reference sequence). V shed 6 bases and J 6 bases; nucleotides not matched to a gene: 7. In nucleotides, the CDR3 is TGTGCCAGTAGATACACTAGCGGGAGTTCCAATGAGCAGTTCTTC. It specifies CASRYTSGSSNEQFF.

V is TRBV5-1 and J is TRBJ2-5; 11 positions agree with TRBD2. J lost 1 base, V lost 5 bases, and 7 bases had no gene match. The CDR3 has 16 amino acids. From germline, CDR1 is SGHRS and CDR2 YFSETQ. The chain's CDR3 is CASSYPGLAAQETQYF. The CDR3 DNA follows: TGCGCCAGCAGTTACCCGGGACTAGCGGCCCAAGAGACCCAGTACTTC.

There are many counts of this clone. The chain uses TRBV11-2 and TRBJ1-1, with D unclear. The V gene lost 3 bases and the J gene lost 0 bases, with 8 bases spanning the gap. Per germline, CDR1 SGHAT and CDR2 FQNNGV. This CDR3 has 14 amino acids. CDR3 DNA sequence: TGTGCCAGCAGCTTTGGCATTTTGAACACTGAAGCTTTCTTT. Its protein is CASSFGILNTEAFF.

J is TRBJ2-3 and V is TRBV6-5; D might be TRBD2 (6 bases). Germline V gene data show CDR1 as MNHEY and CDR2 as SVGAGI. The CDR3 has 15 residues. Trimming shortened V by 6 bases and J by 2 bases, and 15 bases separated the two germline ends. As DNA, the CDR3 is TGTGCCAGCAGCCGGAGCGGGCATGACACAGATACGCAGTATTTT. It codes for CASSRSGHDTDTQYF.

The genes are TRBV10-1 and TRBJ2-7; a weak D match, TRBD1 (6 bases). This CDR3 comprises 12 residues. Germline V CDR1 and CDR2: WNHNN, SYGVQD (reference sequence). Trimming took off 6 bases at V and 6 bases at J, with 12 bases between the two ends. This CDR3 is CASRHRTVEQYF. Written as DNA, the CDR3 is TGCGCCAGCAGGCACCGGACAGTCGAGCAGTACTTC.

The chain employs TRBV19 and TRBJ1-3, with 9 bases lining up with TRBD1. This CDR3 has 14 amino acids. Germline V gives CDR1 LNHDA, CDR2 SQIVND (reference sequence). Trimming at V came to 5 bases and at J to 7 bases, leaving 6 bases not matched to a gene. CDR3 amino acids: CASSRLGQGNTIYF. The CDR3 coding sequence is TGTGCCAGTAGTCGATTGGGACAGGGTAACACCATATATTTT.

V and J are TRBV29-1 and TRBJ2-3; TRBD1 is a possible D gene (5 bases). The CDR3 is 13 amino acids. Per the germline V gene, CDR1 is SQVTM and CDR2 is ANQGSEA. Trimming removed 7 bases at V and 5 bases at J, with 16 bases between. The CDR3 nucleotides are TGCAGCGCTACAGGCCCCTCGGGAGATACGCAGTATTTT. Encoded protein: CSATGPSGDTQYF.

The rearrangement links TRBV3-1 (or the pseudogene TRBV3-2) to TRBJ2-1; the D is unclear. The V gene lost 4 bases and the J gene lost 0 bases, with 10 bases spanning the gap. The CDR3 has 15 amino acids. Germline V gene sequence: CDR1 LGHDT, CDR2 YNNKEL (reference sequence). The CDR3 is CASSLTLSSYNEQFF. The CDR3, as DNA: TGTGCCAGCAGCCTGACTTTGAGCTCCTACAATGAGCAGTTCTTC.

This chain joins TRBV7-9 and TRBJ2-3; TRBD2 aligns across 7 bases. Germline V gene data show CDR1 as SEHNR and CDR2 as FQNEAQ (reference sequence). Trimming cost V 1 base and J 2 bases; bases outside gene matches: 3. The CDR3 contains 15 residues. CDR3 region: CASSLGAGVTDTQYF. CDR3 nucleotides: TGTGCCAGCAGCTTAGGGGCGGGAGTCACAGATACGCAGTATTTT.

The table lists this clone with a few counts. The chain is built from TRBV29-1 and TRBJ2-5; D may be TRBD2 (6 bases). CDR3 size: 14 residues. The V gene lost 2 bases and the J gene lost 3 bases, with 13 bases spanning the gap. The germline V gene encodes CDR1 SQVTM and CDR2 ANQGSEA. The CDR3 DNA reads as TGCAGCGTTGAATCCGGAGGGGCGGAAGAGACCCAGTACTTC. Its translation: CSVESGGAEETQYF.

This rearrangement joins TRBV5-1 to TRBJ2-7, with 8 bases lining up with TRBD1. The CDR3 runs to 18 residues. The germline gives CDR1 SGHRS, CDR2 YFSETQ. J was trimmed by 2 bases and V by 1 base; bases with no gene match: 14. The CDR3 DNA sequence: TGCGCCAGCAGCTTGCGGGTGAGTCGGGGGACAGGAACCTACGAGCAGTACTTC. Its protein product is CASSLRVSRGTGTYEQYF.

This clone showed up just once. This sequence joins TRBV19 and TRBJ2-1, with TRBD2 identical over 15 bases. With V trimmed by 4 bases and J by 9 bases, 13 bases remained unmatched. CDR3 length: 18 residues. Germline lookup yields CDR1 LNHDA and CDR2 SQIVND (reference sequence). CDR3 region: CASSTWGEGLAGGLEQFF. In nucleotides, the CDR3 is TGTGCCAGTAGTACCTGGGGCGAAGGACTAGCGGGAGGGCTTGAGCAGTTCTTC. The whole variable domain, filled in from reference TRBV19 and TRBJ2-1, reads DGGITQSPKYLFRKEGQNVTLSCEQNLNHDAMYWYRQDPGQGLRLIYYSQIVNDFQKGDIAEGYSVSREKKESFPLTVTSAQKNPTAFYLCASSTWGEGLAGGLEQFFGPGTRLTVL.

V usage is TRBV10-3 and J usage is TRBJ2-3; TRBD1 matches at 8 bases. CDR3 length equals 13 residues. Trimming at V came to 10 bases and at J to 0 bases, leaving 3 bases not matched to a gene. Looked up from germline, CDR1 is ENHRY and CDR2 is SYGVKD. The CDR3 DNA sequence: TGTGCCACGAGGACAGGGAGCACAGATACGCAGTATTTT. It is translated as CATRTGSTDTQYF.

CDR3 residues: CASSYGGSNQETQYF. CDR3 sequence (DNA): TGTGCCAGCAGTTACGGGGGGTCGAACCAAGAGACCCAGTACTTC. This rearrangement joins TRBV6-5 to TRBJ2-5; TRBD2 might be the D (6 bases). In germline, CDR1 is MNHEY, CDR2 SVGAGI. Between the trimmed V and J ends, which lost 2 bases and 0 bases, there was a span of 10 bases. The CDR3 sequence is 15 residues long.

The CDR3 here is CASRRMNTEAFF. The CDR3 coding sequence is TGTGCCAGCAGGAGAATGAACACTGAAGCTTTCTTT. The chain has TRBV2 and TRBJ1-1; D uncertain. CDR1 and CDR2 (germline): SNHLY, FYNNEI. The V and J ends lost 6 bases and 0 bases respectively, with 5 bases between them. The CDR3 runs to 12 residues. The full variable domain, completed using reference TRBV2 and TRBJ1-1, is EPEVTQTPSHQVTQMGQEVILRCVPISNHLYFYWYRQILGQKVEFLVSFYNNEISEKSEIFDDQFSVERPDGSNFTLKIRSTKLEDSAMYFCASRRMNTEAFFGQGTRLTVV.

The table lists this clone with a few counts. The chain uses TRBV28 and TRBJ2-1; 13 bases are a match to TRBD2. Germline CDR1 and CDR2: MDHEN and SYDVKM. The junction had 14 bases not matched to a gene; V was cut back by 4 bases and J by 8 bases. The CDR3 covers 18 residues. The CDR3 region is CASSSFDELAGGPYEQFF. CDR3 in DNA: TGTGCCAGCAGTTCATTCGATGAACTAGCGGGAGGGCCCTATGAGCAGTTCTTC.

There are a few counts of this clone. This chain uses TRBV5-1 with TRBJ2-7; a weak D match, TRBD1 (7 bases). The germline V and J ends were trimmed by 2 bases and 4 bases, with 13 bases remaining between them. This CDR3 spans 14 amino acids. Germline V gene data show CDR1 as SGHRS and CDR2 as YFSETQ. The CDR3 DNA reads as TGCGCCAGCAGCTTTTCTCAGGGGGGATACGAGCAGTACTTC. This translates into CASSFSQGGYEQYF. Based on the CDR3 plus reference TRBV5-1 and TRBJ2-7, the full variable domain is KAGVTQTPRYLIKTRGQQVTLSCSPISGHRSVSWYQQTPGQGLQFLFEYFSETQRNKGNFPGRFSGRQFSNSRSEMNVSTLELGDSALYLCASSFSQGGYEQYFGPGTRLTVT.

This sequence joins TRBV5-1 and TRBJ2-7, with D unclear. Germline CDR1 is SGHRS and CDR2 is YFSETQ. CDR3 length: 14 amino acids. V lost 0 bases and J lost 0, with 7 bases in between. CDR3 residues: CASSLEANSYEQYF. The CDR3 nucleotides read TGCGCCAGCAGCTTGGAAGCGAACTCCTACGAGCAGTACTTC. Drawing the rest from reference TRBV5-1 and TRBJ2-7, the complete variable domain is KAGVTQTPRYLIKTRGQQVTLSCSPISGHRSVSWYQQTPGQGLQFLFEYFSETQRNKGNFPGRFSGRQFSNSRSEMNVSTLELGDSALYLCASSLEANSYEQYFGPGTRLTVT.

The J gene is TRBJ1-5, the V gene TRBV5-1; D gene uncertain. Trimming pared 1 base from V and 3 bases from J, leaving 11 bases between. This CDR3 has 15 amino acids. Germline assignment: CDR1 SGHRS and CDR2 YFSETQ. CDR3 nucleotide sequence: TGCGCCAGCAGCTTGTCGGGAGACCCCAATCAGCCCCAGCATTTT. Protein product: CASSLSGDPNQPQHF.